These 5 T cell receptor beta chains were sequenced from one sample in a study of blood T cell repertoires in COVID-19 (dated by TCRdb to 2020 to 2022). The receptor library was made with the immunoSEQ multiplex PCR assay. TCRdb re-hosts the immuneACCESS table, in-frame sequences only. Its copies lack some clones; in the studies checked, an unresolved V gene accounts for under half of them, and the cause for the rest is not known. In this sample the table shows hundreds of thousands of clones, roughly 80% of which occur a single time. The ten largest clones add up to about 9.4% of the sample. Sequencing was done on a sample of peripheral blood. These receptors were taken from a woman over 75 with acute or convalescent COVID-19.

The V gene is TRBV19, the J gene TRBJ2-7, with 8 bases that match TRBD2. The germline gives CDR1 LNHDA, CDR2 SQIVND (reference sequence). V lost 0 bases, J lost 3 bases, and 4 bases stayed unmatched. CDR3 length: 15 residues. The CDR3 nucleotides are TGTGCCAGTAGTATAGATGGGACTAGAAGCTACGAGCAGTACTTC. This gives the protein CASSIDGTRSYEQYF.

V gene TRBV7-9 combines with J gene TRBJ2-1; 8 positions match TRBD1. CDR1 is SEHNR, CDR2 FQNEAQ, per germline (reference sequence). With V trimmed by 5 bases and J by 3 bases, 12 bases remained unmatched. The CDR3 runs 17 residues. The CDR3 here is CASSVYTGTGVYNEQFF. DNA of the CDR3: TGTGCCAGCAGCGTGTATACCGGGACAGGTGTCTACAATGAGCAGTTCTTC.

The chain has TRBV7-2 and TRBJ2-4, with D possibly being TRBD1 (5 bases). The germline V and J ends were trimmed by 3 bases and 8 bases, with 14 bases remaining between them. The CDR3 is made up of 14 amino acids. Germline values: CDR1 SGHTA, CDR2 FQGNSA. DNA for the CDR3: TGTGCCAGCAGCTTTATGGGCTCCAGGGACATTCAGTACTTC. This gives the protein CASSFMGSRDIQYF.

The J gene is TRBJ2-3, the V gene TRBV4-2; the D gene is possibly TRBD2 (5 bases). V was shortened by 1 base and J by 14 bases, with 16 bases between the two germline ends. The length of the CDR3 is 13 residues. The germline V gene encodes CDR1 LGHNA and CDR2 YNFKEQ. The CDR3 DNA sequence: TGTGCCAGCAGCCAAGCGAGGGCTACCGGTGCGTATTTT. Its translation is CASSQARATGAYF.

The chain links TRBV12-3 or TRBV12-4 to TRBJ1-4, with 7 bases aligning to TRBD1. This CDR3 has 12 residues. Losses at the gene ends were 6 bases for V and 10 bases for J; bases not matched to a gene: 5. Written as DNA, the CDR3 is TGTGCCAGCAGACAGGGGTTGAGAAAACTGTTTTTT. Translating gives CASRQGLRKLFF.